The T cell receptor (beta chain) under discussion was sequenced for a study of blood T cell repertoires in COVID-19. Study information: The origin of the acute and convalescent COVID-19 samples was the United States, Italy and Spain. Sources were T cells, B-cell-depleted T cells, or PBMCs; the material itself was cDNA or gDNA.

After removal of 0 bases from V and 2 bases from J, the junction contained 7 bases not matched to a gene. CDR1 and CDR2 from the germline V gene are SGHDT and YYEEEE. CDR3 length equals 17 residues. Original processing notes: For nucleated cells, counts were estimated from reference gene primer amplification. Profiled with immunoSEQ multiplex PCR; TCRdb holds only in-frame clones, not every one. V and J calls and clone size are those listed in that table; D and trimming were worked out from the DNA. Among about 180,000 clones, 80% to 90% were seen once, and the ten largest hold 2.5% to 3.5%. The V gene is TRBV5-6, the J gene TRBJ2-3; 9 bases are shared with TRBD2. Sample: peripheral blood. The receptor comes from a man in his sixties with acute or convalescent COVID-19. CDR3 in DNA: TGTGCCAGCAGCTTGGCGATAGCGGGGGAGGCCACAGATACGCAGTATTTT. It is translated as CASSLAIAGEATDTQYF.